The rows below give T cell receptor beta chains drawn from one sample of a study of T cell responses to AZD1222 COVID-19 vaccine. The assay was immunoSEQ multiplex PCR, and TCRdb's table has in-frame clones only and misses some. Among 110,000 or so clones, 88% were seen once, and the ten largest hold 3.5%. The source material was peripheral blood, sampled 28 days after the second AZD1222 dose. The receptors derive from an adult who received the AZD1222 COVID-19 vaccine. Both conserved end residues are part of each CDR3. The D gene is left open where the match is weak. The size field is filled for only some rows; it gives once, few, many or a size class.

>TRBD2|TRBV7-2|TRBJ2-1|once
TGTGCCAGCAGCCCCCGGGGTAGCGGGAGATCCCTCCATGAGCAGTTCTTC
CASSPRGSGRSLHEQFF
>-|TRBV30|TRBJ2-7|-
TGTGCCTGGATTGGGGAGCGCGGCGGAAGCTCCTACGAGCAGTACTTC
CAWIGERGGSSYEQYF
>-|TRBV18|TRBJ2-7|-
TGTGCCACCACCCCGCCAGCCTCCTACGAGCAGTACTTC
CATTPPASYEQYF
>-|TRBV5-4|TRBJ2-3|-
TGTGCCAGCAGCCCCCCGGGGGGCAGGACAGATACGCAGTATTTT
CASSPPGGRTDTQYF
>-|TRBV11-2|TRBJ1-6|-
TGTGCCAGCAGCCGATCCAATTCACCCCTCCACTTT
CASSRSNSPLHF
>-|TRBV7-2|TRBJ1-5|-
TGTGCCAGCAGTCCCGGGGGGCAGCCCCAGCATTTT
CASSPGGQPQHF
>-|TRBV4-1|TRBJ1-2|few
TGCGCCAGCAGCCAAAACAGCTATGGCTACACCTTC
CASSQNSYGYTF
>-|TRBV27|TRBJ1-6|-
TGTGCCAGCCGCCACAGGGACGGCAATTCACCCCTCCACTTT
CASRHRDGNSPLHF
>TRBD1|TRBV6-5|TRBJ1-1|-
TGTGCCAGCAGCCTGGGACAGGGCTTGAACACTGAAGCTTTCTTT
CASSLGQGLNTEAFF
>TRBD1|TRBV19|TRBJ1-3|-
TGTGCCAGTAGTTCCTCACAGGGGGCTGGAAACACCATATATTTT
CASSSSQGAGNTIYF
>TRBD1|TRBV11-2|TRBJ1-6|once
TGTGCCAGCAGCTTGGTGGGACAGCTTAATTCACCCCTCCACTTT
CASSLVGQLNSPLHF
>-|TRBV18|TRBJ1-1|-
TGTGCCAGCTCACCACTTACAGGGAGGACTGAAGCTTTCTTT
CASSPLTGRTEAFF
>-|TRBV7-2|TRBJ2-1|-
TGTGCCAGCAGCACCGGGACTCTTAGAAATGAGCAGTTCTTC
CASSTGTLRNEQFF
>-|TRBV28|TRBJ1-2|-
TGTGCCAGCAGCCCCGCAGAGTCCCATGGCTACACCTTC
CASSPAESHGYTF
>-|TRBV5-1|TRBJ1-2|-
TGCGCCAGCACCAGGGCGGGGAACTATGGCTACACCTTC
CASTRAGNYGYTF
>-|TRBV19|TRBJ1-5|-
TGTGCCAGTCGGCTCCGGATACAGGGAAGCAATCAGCCCCAGCATTTT
CASRLRIQGSNQPQHF
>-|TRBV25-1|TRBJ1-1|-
TGTGCCAGCAGTGAATTGACAGTACCAGAAGCTTTCTTT
CASSELTVPEAFF